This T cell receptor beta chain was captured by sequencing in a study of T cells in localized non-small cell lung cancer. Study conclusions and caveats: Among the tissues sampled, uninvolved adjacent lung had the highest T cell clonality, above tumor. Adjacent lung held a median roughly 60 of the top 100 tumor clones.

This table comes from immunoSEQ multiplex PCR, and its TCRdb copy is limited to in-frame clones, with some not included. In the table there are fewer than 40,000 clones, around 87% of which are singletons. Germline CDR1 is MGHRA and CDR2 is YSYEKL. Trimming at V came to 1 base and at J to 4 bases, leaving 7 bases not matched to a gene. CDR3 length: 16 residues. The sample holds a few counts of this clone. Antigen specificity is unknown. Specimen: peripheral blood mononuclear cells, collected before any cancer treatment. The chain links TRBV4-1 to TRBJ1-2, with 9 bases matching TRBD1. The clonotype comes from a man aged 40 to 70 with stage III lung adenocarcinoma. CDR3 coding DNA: TGCGCCAGCAGCCAAGTGGTGGGACAGGGACTCTATGGCTACACCTTC. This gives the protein CASSQVVGQGLYGYTF.